The sequence of this TCR beta chain was determined in a study of cytomegalovirus exposure and HLA in healthy donors. PCR was performed using 60 Vbeta and 13 Jbeta primers. Profiling relied on immunoSEQ multiplex PCR, and the TCRdb table lists in-frame clones only, not all of them. This sample has 85,000 to 100,000 clones, with approximately 84% found just once. Note on this clone: Its antigen is undetermined.

Trimming removed 8 bases from V and 1 base from J; junction bases left unmatched: 23. This CDR3 has 21 amino acids. Germline-derived CDR1 and CDR2 are SGHVS and FNYEAQ. Notes on the study in general: Associated with cytomegalovirus, according to the listing, were around 160 TCR beta chains. Productive status was seen about 90% or about 30% of the time for most TCR beta V segments in an earlier analysis. Excluded: some indistinguishable V segments such as TRBV6-2 and TRBV6-3.

This TCR came from a woman younger than 30 in good health and CMV-seropositive. What was sequenced was PBMCs. J is TRBJ2-2 and V is TRBV7-6; 9 bases are a match to TRBD1. The CDR3 nucleotides read TGTGCCAGCCGCTCACCACCGGGACAGGGTGGAAAAGGGCGGAACACCGGGGAGCTGTTTTTT. It yields the protein CASRSPPGQGGKGRNTGELFF.